Listed below are T cell receptor beta chains from one sample, sequenced in a study of T cell responses to AZD1222 COVID-19 vaccine. Method: immunoSEQ multiplex PCR; TCRdb's copy keeps in-frame clones and lacks some. Here the sample spans more than 110,000 clones, 80% to 95% being singletons. The sequenced sample was peripheral blood, obtained 28 days after the second AZD1222 dose. These TCRs come from an adult who received the AZD1222 COVID-19 vaccine. The CDR3 runs from the conserved cysteine through the conserved F or W. The D gene is left open where the match is weak. Size tells how often a clone was seen (once, few, many) or the class of an expanded clone, and some rows leave it out.

CDR3aa	CDR3nt	d_gene	j_gene	abundance	len	v_gene
CASSQDPAGYTEAFF	TGCGCCAGCAGCCAAGATCCCGCCGGCTACACTGAAGCTTTCTTT	NA	TRBJ1-1	NA	15	TRBV4-3
CASSVVQSPLGRGYTF	TGTGCCAGCAGTGTTGTTCAGTCCCCCCTTGGTCGTGGCTACACCTTC	NA	TRBJ1-2	once	16	TRBV2
CASSLTSGGTDTQYF	TGTGCCAGCAGCTTAACGTCCGGAGGCACAGATACGCAGTATTTT	NA	TRBJ2-3	NA	15	TRBV7-3
CASNGQGSNYGYTF	TGTGCCAGCAACGGACAGGGTTCGAACTATGGCTACACCTTC	TRBD1	TRBJ1-2	NA	14	TRBV2
CASSSVGPETQYF	TGCGCCAGCAGCTCTGTCGGGCCGGAGACCCAGTACTTC	NA	TRBJ2-5	NA	13	TRBV5-1
CASSQSPSGRTTYEQYF	TGTGCCAGCAGCCAAAGTCCTAGCGGGAGGACAACCTACGAGCAGTACTTC	TRBD2	TRBJ2-7	few	17	TRBV3-1/TRBV3-2
CASSEVRGSQETQYF	TGTGCCAGCAGTGAAGTAAGGGGGTCCCAAGAGACCCAGTACTTC	NA	TRBJ2-5	NA	15	TRBV2
CASSQDSGWETQYF	TGTGCCAGCAGCCAAGACTCCGGGTGGGAGACCCAGTACTTC	NA	TRBJ2-5	NA	14	TRBV4-2
CASSLEGVNEKLFF	TGTGCCAGCAGTTTAGAGGGGGTCAATGAAAAACTGTTTTTT	NA	TRBJ1-4	NA	14	TRBV27
CAISVGTKVSGEQFF	TGTGCCATCAGTGTCGGCACTAAGGTTTCCGGTGAGCAGTTCTTC	NA	TRBJ2-1	NA	15	TRBV10-3
CASSLHRGPLSYNEQFF	TGTGCCAGCAGTCTCCACAGGGGTCCCCTCTCCTACAATGAGCAGTTCTTC	TRBD1	TRBJ2-1	NA	17	TRBV5-4
CASSLGVAGVEETQYF	TGTGCCAGCAGTTTAGGGGTAGCGGGAGTGGAAGAGACCCAGTACTTC	TRBD2	TRBJ2-5	NA	16	TRBV28
CASSPGGLAGTYEQYF	TGTGCCAGCTCACCCGGGGGGCTAGCGGGAACCTACGAGCAGTACTTC	TRBD2	TRBJ2-7	NA	16	TRBV18
CASSPRSSEQYF	TGTGCCAGCAGCCCAAGGTCGAGCGAGCAGTACTTC	NA	TRBJ2-7	NA	12	TRBV7-9
CASVGGVDNTEAFF	TGCGCCAGCGTCGGTGGGGTGGATAACACTGAAGCTTTCTTT	NA	TRBJ1-1	NA	14	TRBV5-1
CASSYRPRDIYSPLHF	TGTGCCAGCAGTTACCGGCCCCGCGACATCTACTCACCCCTCCACTTT	NA	TRBJ1-6	NA	16	TRBV6-2/TRBV6-3
CSVWTGEGYTF	TGCAGCGTTTGGACAGGCGAGGGCTACACCTTC	TRBD1	TRBJ1-2	NA	11	TRBV29-1
CASSLGPPGTYNEQFF	TGTGCCAGCAGCCTCGGGCCACCTGGGACCTACAATGAGCAGTTCTTC	NA	TRBJ2-1	once	16	TRBV28
CASRDRTAGREPQHF	TGTGCCAGCAGAGATCGGACAGCCGGTCGAGAGCCCCAGCATTTT	NA	TRBJ1-5	NA	15	TRBV6-6
CASSIYPNRAPEAFF	TGTGCCAGTAGTATCTATCCCAACAGGGCTCCTGAAGCTTTCTTT	NA	TRBJ1-1	NA	15	TRBV19
CASSLTGGVTEAFF	TGTGCCAGCAGCCTCACGGGAGGGGTCACTGAAGCTTTCTTT	NA	TRBJ1-1	NA	14	TRBV3-1/TRBV3-2
CASSTRGDPTNEKLFF	TGTGCCAGCAGCACCCGAGGGGACCCAACTAATGAAAAACTGTTTTTT	NA	TRBJ1-4	NA	16	TRBV7-2
CASSGSSEGFTEAFF	TGTGCCAGCAGCGGTTCCTCAGAAGGGTTTACTGAAGCTTTCTTT	NA	TRBJ1-1	NA	15	TRBV3-1/TRBV3-2
CASSYGGVTEAFF	TGTGCCAGCAGTTACGGGGGGGTTACTGAAGCTTTCTTT	NA	TRBJ1-1	NA	13	TRBV6-2/TRBV6-3
CASSYSEQANTEAFF	TGTGCCAGCAGTTACTCGGAACAAGCGAACACTGAAGCTTTCTTT	NA	TRBJ1-1	NA	15	TRBV6-5
CASSIGPRTADF	TGTGCCAGTAGTATTGGTCCGAGGACGGCGGACTTT	NA	TRBJ1-1	NA	12	TRBV19
CASSLNRVGEAFF	TGTGCCAGCAGTCTGAACAGGGTGGGTGAAGCTTTCTTT	NA	TRBJ1-1	NA	13	TRBV12-3/TRBV12-4
CATSQGRGNTEAFF	TGTGCCACCAGTCAGGGACGGGGGAACACTGAAGCTTTCTTT	NA	TRBJ1-1	NA	14	TRBV24-1
CASSLSWKETQYF	TGTGCCAGCAGCTTAAGCTGGAAGGAGACCCAGTACTTC	NA	TRBJ2-5	few	13	TRBV7-9
CASSAHFDTEAFF	TGTGCCAGCAGCGCTCATTTTGACACTGAAGCTTTCTTT	NA	TRBJ1-1	NA	13	TRBV7-3
CASSLGQDNGYTF	TGTGCCAGCAGCTTAGGGCAGGATAATGGCTACACCTTC	NA	TRBJ1-2	once	13	TRBV7-2